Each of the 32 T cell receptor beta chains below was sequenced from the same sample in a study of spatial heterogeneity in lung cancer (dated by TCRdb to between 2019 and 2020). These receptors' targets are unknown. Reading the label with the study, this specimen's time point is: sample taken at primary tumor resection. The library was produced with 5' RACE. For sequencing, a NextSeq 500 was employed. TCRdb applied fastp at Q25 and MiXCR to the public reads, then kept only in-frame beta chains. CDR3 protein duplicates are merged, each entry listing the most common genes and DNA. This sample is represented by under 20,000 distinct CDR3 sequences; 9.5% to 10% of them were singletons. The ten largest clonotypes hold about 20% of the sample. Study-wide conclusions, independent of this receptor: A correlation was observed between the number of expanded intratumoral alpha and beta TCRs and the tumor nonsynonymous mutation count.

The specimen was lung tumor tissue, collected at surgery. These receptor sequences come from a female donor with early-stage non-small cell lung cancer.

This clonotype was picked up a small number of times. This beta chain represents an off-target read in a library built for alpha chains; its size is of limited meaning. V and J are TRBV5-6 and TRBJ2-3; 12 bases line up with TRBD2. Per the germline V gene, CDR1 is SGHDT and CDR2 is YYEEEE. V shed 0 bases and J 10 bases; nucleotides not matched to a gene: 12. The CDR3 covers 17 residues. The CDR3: CASSLGELRLAGVPQYF. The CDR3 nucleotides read TGTGCCAGCAGCTTGGGGGAGTTGAGACTAGCGGGGGTTCCGCAGTATTTT.

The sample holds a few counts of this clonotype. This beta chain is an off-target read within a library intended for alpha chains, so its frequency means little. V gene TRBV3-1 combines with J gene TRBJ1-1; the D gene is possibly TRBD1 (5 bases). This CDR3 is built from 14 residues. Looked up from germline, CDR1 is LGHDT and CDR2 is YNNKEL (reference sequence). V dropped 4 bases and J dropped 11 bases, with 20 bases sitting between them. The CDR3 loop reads CASSPQEMGQRAFF. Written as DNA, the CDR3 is TGTGCCAGCAGCCCCCAGGAAATGGGGCAACGGGCTTTCTTT.

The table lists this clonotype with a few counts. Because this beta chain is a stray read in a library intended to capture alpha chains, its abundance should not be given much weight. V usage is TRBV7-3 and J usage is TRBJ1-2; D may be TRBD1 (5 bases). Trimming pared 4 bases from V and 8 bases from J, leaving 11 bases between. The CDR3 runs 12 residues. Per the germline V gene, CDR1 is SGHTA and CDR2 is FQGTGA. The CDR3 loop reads CASSSGTRGYTF. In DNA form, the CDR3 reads TGTGCCAGCAGCTCCGGGACGCGGGGCTACACCTTC. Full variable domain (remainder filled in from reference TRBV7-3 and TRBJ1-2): GAGVSQTPSNKVTEKGKYVELRCDPISGHTALYWYRQSLGQGPEFLIYFQGTGAADDSGLPNDRFFAVRPEGSVSTLKIQRTERGDSAVYLCASSSGTRGYTFGSGTRLTVV.

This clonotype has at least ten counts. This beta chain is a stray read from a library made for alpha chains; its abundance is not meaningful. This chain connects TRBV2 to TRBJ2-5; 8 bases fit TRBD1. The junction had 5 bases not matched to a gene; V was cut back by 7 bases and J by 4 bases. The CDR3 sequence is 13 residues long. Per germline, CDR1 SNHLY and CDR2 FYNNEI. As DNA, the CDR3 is TGTGCCAGCATGGGGCAGGGGGCAGAGACCCAGTACTTC. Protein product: CASMGQGAETQYF.

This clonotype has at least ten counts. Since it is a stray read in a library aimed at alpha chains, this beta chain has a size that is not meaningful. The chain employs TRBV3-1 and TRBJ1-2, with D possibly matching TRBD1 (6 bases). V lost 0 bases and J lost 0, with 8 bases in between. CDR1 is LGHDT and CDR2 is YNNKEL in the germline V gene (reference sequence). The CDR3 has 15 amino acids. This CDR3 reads CASSQDHRANYGYTF. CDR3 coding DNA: TGTGCCAGCAGCCAAGACCACAGGGCTAACTATGGCTACACCTTC.

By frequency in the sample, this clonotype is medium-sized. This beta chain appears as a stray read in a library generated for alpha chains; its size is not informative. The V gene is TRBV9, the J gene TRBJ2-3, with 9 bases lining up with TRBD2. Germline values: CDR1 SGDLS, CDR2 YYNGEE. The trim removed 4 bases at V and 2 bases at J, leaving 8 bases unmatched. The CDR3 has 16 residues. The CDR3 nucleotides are TGTGCCAGCAGCCTTTCTGGGACTAGCTACACAGATACGCAGTATTTT. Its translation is CASSLSGTSYTDTQYF.

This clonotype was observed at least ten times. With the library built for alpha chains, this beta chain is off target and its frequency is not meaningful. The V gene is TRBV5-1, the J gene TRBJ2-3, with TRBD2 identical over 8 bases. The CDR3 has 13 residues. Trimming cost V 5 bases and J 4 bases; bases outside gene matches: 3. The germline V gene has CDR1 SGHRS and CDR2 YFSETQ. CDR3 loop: CASSFGGADTQYF. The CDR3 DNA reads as TGCGCCAGCAGTTTCGGGGGGGCAGATACGCAGTATTTT.

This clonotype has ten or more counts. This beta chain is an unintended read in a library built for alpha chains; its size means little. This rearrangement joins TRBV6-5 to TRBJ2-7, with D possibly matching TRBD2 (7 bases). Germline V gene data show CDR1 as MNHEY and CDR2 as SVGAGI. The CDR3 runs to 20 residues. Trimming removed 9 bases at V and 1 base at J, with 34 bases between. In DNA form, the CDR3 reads TGTGCCAGACTGCGGGGGCCCCCCGGCCGGGATCTACAATCATCCTACGAGCAGTACTTC. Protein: CARLRGPPGRDLQSSYEQYF.

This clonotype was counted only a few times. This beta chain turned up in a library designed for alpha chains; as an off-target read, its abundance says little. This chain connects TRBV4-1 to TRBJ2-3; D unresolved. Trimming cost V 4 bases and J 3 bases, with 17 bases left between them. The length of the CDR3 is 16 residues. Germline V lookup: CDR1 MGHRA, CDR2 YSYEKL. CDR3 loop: CASSPESRIGTDTQYF. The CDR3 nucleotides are TGCGCCAGCAGCCCAGAATCCAGGATTGGGACAGATACGCAGTATTTT.

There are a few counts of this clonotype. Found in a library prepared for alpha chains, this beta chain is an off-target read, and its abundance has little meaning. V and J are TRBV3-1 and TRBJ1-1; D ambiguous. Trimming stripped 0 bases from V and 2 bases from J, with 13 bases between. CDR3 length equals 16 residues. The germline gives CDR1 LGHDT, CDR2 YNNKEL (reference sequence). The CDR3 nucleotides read TGTGCCAGCAGCCAAGAAGGCTGGCGGGGAAACACTGAAGCTTTCTTT. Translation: CASSQEGWRGNTEAFF.

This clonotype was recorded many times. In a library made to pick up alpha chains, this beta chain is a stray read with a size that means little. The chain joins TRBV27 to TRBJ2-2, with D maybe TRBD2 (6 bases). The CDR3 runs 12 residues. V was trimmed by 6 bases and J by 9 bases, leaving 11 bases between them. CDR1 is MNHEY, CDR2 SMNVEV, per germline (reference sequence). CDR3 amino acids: CASRGGRRELFF. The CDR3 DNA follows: TGTGCCAGCAGGGGGGGTCGACGGGAGCTGTTTTTT.

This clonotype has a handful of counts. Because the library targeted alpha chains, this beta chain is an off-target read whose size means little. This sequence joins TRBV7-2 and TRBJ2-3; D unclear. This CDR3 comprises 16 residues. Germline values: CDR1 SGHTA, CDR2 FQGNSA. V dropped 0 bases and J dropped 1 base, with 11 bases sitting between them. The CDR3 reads CASSLALGYGTDTQYF. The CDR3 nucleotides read TGTGCCAGCAGCTTAGCGTTAGGGTATGGCACAGATACGCAGTATTTT.

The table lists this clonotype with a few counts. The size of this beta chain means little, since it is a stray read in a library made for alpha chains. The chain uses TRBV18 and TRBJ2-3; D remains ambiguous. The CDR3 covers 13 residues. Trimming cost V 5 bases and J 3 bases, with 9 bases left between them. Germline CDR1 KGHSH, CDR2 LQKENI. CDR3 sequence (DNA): TGTGCCAGCTCAAAAGAGATTACAGATACGCAGTATTTT. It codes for CASSKEITDTQYF.

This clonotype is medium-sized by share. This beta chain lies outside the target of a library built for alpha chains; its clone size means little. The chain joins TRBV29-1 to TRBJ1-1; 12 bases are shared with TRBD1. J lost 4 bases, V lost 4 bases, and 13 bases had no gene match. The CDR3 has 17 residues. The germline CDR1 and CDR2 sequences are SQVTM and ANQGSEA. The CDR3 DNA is TGCAGCGTTGGGACCGGGACAGGGGGCGTTCCGGTCACTGAAGCTTTCTTT. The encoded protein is CSVGTGTGGVPVTEAFF.

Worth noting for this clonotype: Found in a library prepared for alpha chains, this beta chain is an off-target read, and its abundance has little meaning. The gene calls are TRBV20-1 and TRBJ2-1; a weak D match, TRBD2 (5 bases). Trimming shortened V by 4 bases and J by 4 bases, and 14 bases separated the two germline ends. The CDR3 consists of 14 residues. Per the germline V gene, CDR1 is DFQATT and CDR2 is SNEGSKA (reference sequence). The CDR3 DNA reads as TGCAGTGCTACCGAGGGTTTTCGATACAATGAGCAGTTCTTC. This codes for CSATEGFRYNEQFF.

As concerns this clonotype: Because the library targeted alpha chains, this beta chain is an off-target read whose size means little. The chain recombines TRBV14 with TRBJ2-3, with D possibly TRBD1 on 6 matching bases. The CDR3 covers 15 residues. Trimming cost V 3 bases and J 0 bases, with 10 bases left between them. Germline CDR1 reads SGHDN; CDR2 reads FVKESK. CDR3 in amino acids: CASSHRQASTDTQYF. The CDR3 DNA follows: TGTGCCAGCAGCCATCGACAGGCTAGCACAGATACGCAGTATTTT.

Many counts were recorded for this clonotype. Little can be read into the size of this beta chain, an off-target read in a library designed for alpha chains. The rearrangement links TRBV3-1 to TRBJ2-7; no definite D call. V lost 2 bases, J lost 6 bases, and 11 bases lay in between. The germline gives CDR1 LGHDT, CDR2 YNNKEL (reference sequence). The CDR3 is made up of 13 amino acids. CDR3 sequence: CASSQLRGTEQYF. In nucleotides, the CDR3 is TGTGCCAGCAGCCAACTACGAGGAACCGAGCAGTACTTC.

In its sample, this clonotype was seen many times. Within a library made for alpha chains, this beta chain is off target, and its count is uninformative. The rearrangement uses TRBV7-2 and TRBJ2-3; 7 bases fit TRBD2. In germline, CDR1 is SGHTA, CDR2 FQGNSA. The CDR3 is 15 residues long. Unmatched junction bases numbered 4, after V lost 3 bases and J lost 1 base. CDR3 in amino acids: CASSLGGLRTDTQYF. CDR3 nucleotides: TGTGCCAGCAGCTTGGGGGGGTTACGCACAGATACGCAGTATTTT.

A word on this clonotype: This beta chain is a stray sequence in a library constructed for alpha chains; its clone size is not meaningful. CDR3 sequence reads: CASRLPGGGKDHGYTF. CDR3 sequence (DNA): TGTGCCAGCAGGCTCCCCGGGGGGGGAAAGGACCATGGCTACACCTTC. The gene calls are TRBV28 and TRBJ1-2, with D possibly matching TRBD1 (5 bases). The length of the CDR3 is 16 residues. Trimming removed 6 bases at V and 6 bases at J, with 23 bases between. The germline CDR1 and CDR2 sequences are MDHEN and SYDVKM.

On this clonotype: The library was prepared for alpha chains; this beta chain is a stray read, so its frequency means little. The CDR3 sequence is CATSTDRGPLEKLFF. CDR3 coding DNA: TGTGCCACCAGCACGGACAGGGGGCCTTTAGAAAAACTGTTTTTT. The chain carries TRBV15 and TRBJ1-4, with 11 bases that match TRBD1. From germline, CDR1 is LNHNV and CDR2 YYDKDF (reference sequence). V trimming: 4 bases; J trimming: 8 bases; junction bases outside the gene matches: 6. The CDR3 sequence is 15 residues long.

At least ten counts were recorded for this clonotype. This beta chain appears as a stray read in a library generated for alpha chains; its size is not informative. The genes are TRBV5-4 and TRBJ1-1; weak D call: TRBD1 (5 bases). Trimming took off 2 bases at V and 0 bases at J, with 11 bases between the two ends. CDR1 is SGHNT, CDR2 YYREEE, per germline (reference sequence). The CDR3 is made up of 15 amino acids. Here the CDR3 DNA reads TGTGCCAGCAGCTTAGGAGGGGCTATGAACACTGAAGCTTTCTTT. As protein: CASSLGGAMNTEAFF.

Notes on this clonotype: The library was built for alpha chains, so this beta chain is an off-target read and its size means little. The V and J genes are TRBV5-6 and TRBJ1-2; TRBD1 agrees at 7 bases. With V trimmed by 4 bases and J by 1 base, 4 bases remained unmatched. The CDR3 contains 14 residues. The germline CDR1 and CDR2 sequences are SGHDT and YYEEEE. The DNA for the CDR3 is TGTGCCAGCAGCATCGACAGGGATAACTATGGCTACACCTTC. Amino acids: CASSIDRDNYGYTF.

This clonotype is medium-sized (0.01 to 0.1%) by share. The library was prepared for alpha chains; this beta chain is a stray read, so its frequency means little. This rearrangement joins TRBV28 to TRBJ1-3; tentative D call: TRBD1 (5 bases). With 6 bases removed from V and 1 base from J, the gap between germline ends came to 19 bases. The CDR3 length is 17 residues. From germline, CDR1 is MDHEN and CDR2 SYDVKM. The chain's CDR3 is CASRTLTRGVSGNTIYF. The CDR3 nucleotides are TGTGCCAGCAGGACCTTGACAAGGGGAGTTTCTGGAAACACCATATATTTT.

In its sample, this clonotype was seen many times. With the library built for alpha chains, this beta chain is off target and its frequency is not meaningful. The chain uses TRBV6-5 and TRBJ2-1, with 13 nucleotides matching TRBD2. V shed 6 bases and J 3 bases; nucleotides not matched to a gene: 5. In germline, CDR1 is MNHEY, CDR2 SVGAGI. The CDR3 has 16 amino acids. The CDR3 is CASRYRTSGGYNEQFF. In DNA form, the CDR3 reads TGTGCCAGCAGATACAGGACTAGCGGGGGCTACAATGAGCAGTTCTTC.

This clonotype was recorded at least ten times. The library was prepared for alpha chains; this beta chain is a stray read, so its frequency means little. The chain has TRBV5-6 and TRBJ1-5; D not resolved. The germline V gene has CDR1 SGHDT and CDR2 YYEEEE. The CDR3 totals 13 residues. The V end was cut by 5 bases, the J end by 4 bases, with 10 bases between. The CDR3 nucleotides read TGTGCCAGCAGTTATATCGGGAATCAGCCCCAGCATTTT. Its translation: CASSYIGNQPQHF.

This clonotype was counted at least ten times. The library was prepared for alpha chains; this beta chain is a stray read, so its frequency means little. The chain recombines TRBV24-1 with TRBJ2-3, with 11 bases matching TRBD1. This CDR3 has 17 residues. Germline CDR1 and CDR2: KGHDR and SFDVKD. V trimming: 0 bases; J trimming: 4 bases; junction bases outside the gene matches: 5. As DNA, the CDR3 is TGTGCCACCAGTGATTTGACGGACAGGGGGCGGCCAGATACGCAGTATTTT. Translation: CATSDLTDRGRPDTQYF.

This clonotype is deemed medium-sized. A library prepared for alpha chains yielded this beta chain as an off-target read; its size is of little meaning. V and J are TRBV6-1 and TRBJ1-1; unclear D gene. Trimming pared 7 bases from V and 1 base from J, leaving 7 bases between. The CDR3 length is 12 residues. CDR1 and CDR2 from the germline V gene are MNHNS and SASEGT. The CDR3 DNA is TGTGCCAGCACACAATGGAACACTGAAGCTTTCTTT. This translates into CASTQWNTEAFF.

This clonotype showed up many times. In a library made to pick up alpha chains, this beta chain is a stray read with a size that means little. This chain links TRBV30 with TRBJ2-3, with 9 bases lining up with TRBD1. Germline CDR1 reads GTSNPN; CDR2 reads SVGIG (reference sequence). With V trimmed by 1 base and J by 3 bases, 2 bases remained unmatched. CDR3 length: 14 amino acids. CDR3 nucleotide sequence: TGTGCCTGGAGTGGCGACAGGGGGACAGATACGCAGTATTTT. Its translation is CAWSGDRGTDTQYF.

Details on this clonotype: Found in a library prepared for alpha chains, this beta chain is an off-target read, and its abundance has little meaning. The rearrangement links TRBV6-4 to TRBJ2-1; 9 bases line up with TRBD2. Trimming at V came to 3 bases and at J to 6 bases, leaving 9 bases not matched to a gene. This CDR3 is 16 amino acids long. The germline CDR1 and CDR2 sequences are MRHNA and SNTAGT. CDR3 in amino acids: CASSEGGLARGNEQFF. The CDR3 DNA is TGTGCCAGCAGTGAAGGGGGACTAGCCCGCGGCAATGAGCAGTTCTTC.

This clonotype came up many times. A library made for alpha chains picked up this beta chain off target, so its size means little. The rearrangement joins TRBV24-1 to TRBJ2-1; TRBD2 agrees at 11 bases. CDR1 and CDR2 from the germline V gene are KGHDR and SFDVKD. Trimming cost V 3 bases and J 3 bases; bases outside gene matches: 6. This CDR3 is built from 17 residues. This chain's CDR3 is CATSDGSSGGHYNEQFF. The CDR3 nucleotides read TGTGCCACCAGTGATGGGTCTAGCGGGGGGCACTACAATGAGCAGTTCTTC.

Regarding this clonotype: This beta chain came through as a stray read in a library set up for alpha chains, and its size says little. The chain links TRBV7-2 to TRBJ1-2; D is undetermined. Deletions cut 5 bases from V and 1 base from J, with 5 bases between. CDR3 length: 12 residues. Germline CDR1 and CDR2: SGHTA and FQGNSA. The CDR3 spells CASSPNNYGYTF. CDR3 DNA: TGTGCCAGCAGCCCAAATAACTATGGCTACACCTTC.

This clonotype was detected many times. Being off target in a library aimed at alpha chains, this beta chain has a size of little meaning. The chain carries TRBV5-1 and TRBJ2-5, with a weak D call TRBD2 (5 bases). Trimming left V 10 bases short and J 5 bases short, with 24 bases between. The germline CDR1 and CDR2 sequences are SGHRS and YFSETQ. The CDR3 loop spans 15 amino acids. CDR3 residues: CASATPTSSGETQYF. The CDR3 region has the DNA TGCGCCTCCGCAACGCCTACGTCTTCGGGGGAGACCCAGTACTTC.